What follows are 28 T cell receptor beta chains derived from one specimen sequenced in a study of pediatric ulcerative colitis (dated by TCRdb to about 2019). During colonoscopy, one to two pinch biopsies were obtained from the rectum for research. Libraries were prepared through the immunoSEQ multiplex PCR assay. The table comes from immuneACCESS by way of TCRdb, which keeps in-frame sequences with V and J called. Part of the clones is missing from these tables; in studies checked, under half for an unresolved V gene and the rest for unknown reasons. Across this sample there are about 37,000 clones, with 75% seen only once. Together, the top ten hold 7.5% to 9% of the sample. The sample taken for sequencing was gut tissue. The receptor source for this set is a boy younger than 18 with severe ulcerative colitis.

This rearrangement joins TRBV19 to TRBJ1-1, with TRBD1 as a possible D gene (5 bases). Germline V gene sequence: CDR1 LNHDA, CDR2 SQIVND (reference sequence). The CDR3 runs 13 residues. Trimming removed 6 bases from V and 0 bases from J, with 8 bases in between. This chain's CDR3 is CASRRQMNTEAFF. The CDR3, as DNA: TGTGCCAGTAGAAGACAGATGAACACTGAAGCTTTCTTT.

The V gene is TRBV9, the J gene TRBJ2-2; D is undetermined. Trimming stripped 9 bases from V and 0 bases from J, with 15 bases between. The CDR3 totals 15 residues. Germline-derived CDR1 and CDR2 are SGDLS and YYNGEE. CDR3 protein: CATGAGRSNTGELFF. The CDR3 nucleotides are TGTGCCACCGGCGCTGGACGATCGAACACCGGGGAGCTGTTTTTT.

J is TRBJ2-3 and V is TRBV4-1; 10 nucleotides line up with TRBD2. Germline loops: CDR1 MGHRA, CDR2 YSYEKL. V was clipped by 3 bases and J by 5 bases; unmatched bases: 17. The CDR3 contains 19 residues. CDR3 coding DNA: TGCGCCAGCAGCCAGGACCCACCCTCCAGCGGGGGGGTGATAGATACGCAGTATTTT. Its protein product is CASSQDPPSSGGVIDTQYF.

The chain links TRBV6-5 to TRBJ2-5; D possibly corresponds to TRBD2 (5 bases). Deletions cut 6 bases from V and 3 bases from J, with 14 bases between. The CDR3 spans 14 residues. CDR1 and CDR2 from the germline V gene are MNHEY and SVGAGI. The CDR3 sequence is CASRNRDTEETQYF. The CDR3 DNA reads as TGTGCCAGCAGAAACCGGGATACAGAAGAGACCCAGTACTTC.

The chain carries TRBV5-1 and TRBJ1-2, with a weak D call TRBD1 (6 bases). Trimming pared 2 bases from V and 4 bases from J, leaving 12 bases between. Germline V gene sequence: CDR1 SGHRS, CDR2 YFSETQ. The CDR3 length is 14 residues. The CDR3: CASSFWGRFYGYTF. The DNA of the CDR3 is TGCGCCAGCAGCTTTTGGGGGCGTTTCTATGGCTACACCTTC.

This chain uses TRBV27 with TRBJ2-3, with 10 positions matching TRBD1. Germline CDR1 MNHEY, CDR2 SMNVEV (reference sequence). With 1 base clipped from V and 4 bases from J, the junction kept 14 bases outside the gene matches. The CDR3 loop spans 19 amino acids. The CDR3 here is CASSLFMGGTGEVSDTQYF. For the CDR3, the DNA is TGTGCCAGCAGTTTATTCATGGGTGGGACAGGGGAGGTTTCAGATACGCAGTATTTT.

The V call is TRBV9, the J call TRBJ2-3; D may be TRBD1 or TRBD2 (5 bases each). Trimming took 2 bases from V and 0 from J, leaving 7 bases between them. Germline-derived CDR1 and CDR2 are SGDLS and YYNGEE. The CDR3 runs 14 residues. The CDR3 nucleotides are TGTGCCAGCAGCGTCCGGGACAGCACAGATACGCAGTATTTT. Translated: CASSVRDSTDTQYF.

This clone was seen a single time. The J gene is TRBJ1-4, the V gene TRBV29-1; maybe TRBD1 (6 bases). This CDR3 has 13 residues. From germline, CDR1 is SQVTM and CDR2 ANQGSEA. V was pared by 5 bases and J by 8 bases, with 15 bases between. The CDR3 protein is CSVRGAGGEKLFF. The CDR3 region has the DNA TGCAGCGTTCGGGGGGCCGGAGGAGAAAAACTGTTTTTT. Full variable domain (rest looked up from reference TRBV29-1 and TRBJ1-4): SAVISQKPSRDICQRGTSLTIQCQVDSQVTMMFWYRQQPGQSLTLIATANQGSEATYESGFVIDKFPISRPNLTFSTLTVSNMSPEDSSIYLCSVRGAGGEKLFFGSGTQLSVL.

The gene calls are TRBV6-6 and TRBJ1-1; D gene uncertain. This CDR3 comprises 12 residues. Germline V gene lookup returns CDR1 MNHNY and CDR2 SVGAGI (reference sequence). Trimming stripped 6 bases from V and 5 bases from J, with 10 bases between. This CDR3 is CASSNELTEAFF. DNA of the CDR3: TGTGCCAGCAGCAATGAATTGACTGAAGCTTTCTTT.

V is TRBV7-9 and J is TRBJ2-6, with 7 bases identical to TRBD1. The CDR3 spans 14 residues. J lost 8 bases, V lost 7 bases, and 8 bases had no gene match. Germline lookup yields CDR1 SEHNR and CDR2 FQNEAQ (reference sequence). The DNA of the CDR3 is TGTGCCAGCATCCAGGGGACAGCTTCCAACGTCCTGACTTTC. It is translated as CASIQGTASNVLTF.

The chain joins TRBV5-1 to TRBJ1-1; 10 bases align to TRBD1. CDR3 length: 14 residues. V dropped 4 bases and J dropped 3; count of bases not matched to a gene: 3. Germline V gene data show CDR1 as SGHRS and CDR2 as YFSETQ. CDR3 coding DNA: TGCGCCAGCAGCGGGACAGGGGAATACACTGAAGCTTTCTTT. It yields the protein CASSGTGEYTEAFF. The full variable domain, completed using reference TRBV5-1 and TRBJ1-1, is KAGVTQTPRYLIKTRGQQVTLSCSPISGHRSVSWYQQTPGQGLQFLFEYFSETQRNKGNFPGRFSGRQFSNSRSEMNVSTLELGDSALYLCASSGTGEYTEAFFGQGTRLTVV.

The J gene is TRBJ1-4, the V gene TRBV2, with 7 nucleotides matching TRBD1. J was trimmed by 4 bases and V by 6 bases; bases with no gene match: 5. The CDR3 loop spans 14 amino acids. Germline lookup yields CDR1 SNHLY and CDR2 FYNNEI. CDR3 DNA sequence: TGTGCCAGCAGCCGACAGGGAAGTAATGAAAAACTGTTTTTT. Encoded protein: CASSRQGSNEKLFF.

The genes are TRBV5-1 and TRBJ2-2; TRBD1 agrees at 9 bases. J was trimmed by 4 bases and V by 4 bases; bases with no gene match: 8. The CDR3 loop spans 16 amino acids. The germline gives CDR1 SGHRS, CDR2 YFSETQ. CDR3 bases: TGCGCCAGCAGCCCTACACAGGGGGCGGGCACCGGGGAGCTGTTTTTT. It encodes CASSPTQGAGTGELFF.

This clone was seen only a few times. This sequence joins TRBV29-1 and TRBJ2-3; D not resolved. This CDR3 is built from 12 residues. Trimming shortened V by 6 bases and J by 3 bases, and 10 bases separated the two germline ends. Germline V gene lookup returns CDR1 SQVTM and CDR2 ANQGSEA. The CDR3 loop is CSVLDPTDTQYF. The DNA of the CDR3 is TGCAGCGTCCTCGACCCTACAGATACGCAGTATTTT.

V usage is TRBV5-1 and J usage is TRBJ2-7; D may be TRBD2 (5 bases). V was shortened by 2 bases and J by 0 bases, with 9 bases between the two germline ends. Germline V CDR1 and CDR2: SGHRS, YFSETQ. The CDR3 sequence is 14 residues long. The CDR3: CASSLWAGSYEQYF. CDR3 nucleotide sequence: TGCGCCAGCAGCTTATGGGCGGGCTCCTACGAGCAGTACTTC.

The chain recombines TRBV7-3 with TRBJ1-5; 8 bases are a match to TRBD1. Germline CDR1 SGHTA, CDR2 FQGTGA. The V and J ends lost 3 bases and 4 bases, in that order; junction bases with no gene match: 14. CDR3 length: 18 amino acids. CDR3 sequence reads: CASSFRDRSPLGNQPQHF. CDR3 bases: TGTGCCAGCAGCTTTCGGGACAGGTCCCCCCTGGGGAATCAGCCCCAGCATTTT. The entire variable domain, with the rest obtained from reference TRBV7-3 and TRBJ1-5, is as follows: GAGVSQTPSNKVTEKGKYVELRCDPISGHTALYWYRQSLGQGPEFLIYFQGTGAADDSGLPNDRFFAVRPEGSVSTLKIQRTERGDSAVYLCASSFRDRSPLGNQPQHFGDGTRLSIL.

This chain joins TRBV7-9 and TRBJ1-5; the D gene is possibly TRBD1 (6 bases). This CDR3 contains 15 residues. Germline V CDR1 and CDR2: SEHNR, FQNEAQ (reference sequence). Deletions cut 0 bases from V and 11 bases from J, with 17 bases between. CDR3 DNA sequence: TGTGCCAGCAGCTTAGCTTCGGGGGCACAAGGGGCCCAGCATTTT. Its protein is CASSLASGAQGAQHF.

This chain uses TRBV6-1 with TRBJ2-1; D is unresolved. V lost 3 bases and J 7 bases, leaving 7 bases between the germline ends. There are 12 residues in the CDR3. Germline V gene lookup returns CDR1 MNHNS and CDR2 SASEGT. Written as DNA, the CDR3 is TGTGCCAGCAGTGACAGACGAAATGAGCAGTTCTTC. This sequence encodes CASSDRRNEQFF.

V is TRBV6-5 and J is TRBJ2-1; 9 positions match TRBD2. V was clipped by 4 bases and J by 5 bases; unmatched bases: 6. The V gene's germline CDR1 is MNHEY and CDR2 SVGAGI. This CDR3 has 15 amino acids. CDR3 loop: CASSSSGTPNNEQFF. CDR3 bases: TGTGCCAGCAGTTCTAGCGGGACACCGAACAATGAGCAGTTCTTC.

The chain carries TRBV5-4 and TRBJ2-1; D gene uncertain. Germline V gene lookup returns CDR1 SGHNT and CDR2 YYREEE (reference sequence). V was shortened by 0 bases and J by 6 bases, with 4 bases between the two germline ends. The CDR3 has 12 amino acids. DNA for the CDR3: TGTGCCAGCAGCTTGGCTCTCAATGAGCAGTTCTTC. Protein product: CASSLALNEQFF.

In its sample, this clone ranks as medium-sized (0.01 to 0.1%). CDR3 amino acids: CASSRRKGVGFANTEAFF. In DNA, the CDR3 is TGTGCCAGCAGCCGTCGAAAGGGGGTGGGCTTCGCGAACACTGAAGCTTTCTTT. The V and J genes are TRBV13 and TRBJ1-1; D possibly corresponds to TRBD1 (6 bases). The germline V gene has CDR1 PRHDT and CDR2 FYEKMQ (reference sequence). The V gene lost 5 bases and the J gene lost 1 base, with 23 bases spanning the gap. This CDR3 region has 18 residues.

The gene calls are TRBV2 and TRBJ2-7, with 12 bases identical to TRBD2. Trimming at V came to 6 bases and at J to 2 bases, leaving 8 bases not matched to a gene. The CDR3 is 16 residues long. CDR1 and CDR2 from the germline V gene are SNHLY and FYNNEI. This chain's CDR3 is CASSAPTSGGTYEQYF. CDR3 DNA: TGTGCCAGCAGCGCTCCAACTAGCGGGGGGACCTACGAGCAGTACTTC.

The chain recombines TRBV7-2 with TRBJ1-4; D is undetermined. Per germline, CDR1 SGHTA and CDR2 FQGNSA. V gave up 1 base and J gave up 6 bases, with 6 bases separating them. There are 13 residues in the CDR3. The CDR3 region is CASSLGPDEKLFF. The CDR3 DNA reads TGTGCCAGCAGCTTAGGCCCTGATGAAAAACTGTTTTTT.

The chain links TRBV9 to TRBJ1-3; D unclear. Germline CDR1 and CDR2: SGDLS and YYNGEE. This CDR3 is 16 amino acids long. Deletions cut 4 bases from V and 0 bases from J, with 14 bases between. CDR3 residues: CASSTRTGSSGNTIYF. The CDR3 DNA is TGTGCCAGCAGCACTCGGACGGGAAGCTCTGGAAACACCATATATTTT.

V gene TRBV11-2 combines with J gene TRBJ2-3, with TRBD2 matching 7 bases. This CDR3 contains 14 residues. V shed 10 bases and J 2 bases; nucleotides not matched to a gene: 9. CDR1 is SGHAT, CDR2 FQNNGV, per germline. The CDR3 DNA reads TGTGCCACCTCCTGGGGGGGTAACACAGATACGCAGTATTTT. The encoded protein is CATSWGGNTDTQYF.

The CDR3 coding sequence is TGTGCCAGCAGTGTCAGCTTGGACAAGGGCGTCCACGAGCAGTACTTC. Translating gives CASSVSLDKGVHEQYF. The V gene is TRBV2, the J gene TRBJ2-7; D perhaps matches TRBD1 (5 bases). CDR1 is SNHLY and CDR2 is FYNNEI in the germline V gene. This CDR3 region has 16 residues. V lost 4 bases, J lost 5 bases, and 21 bases lay in between.

The chain is built from TRBV6-6 and TRBJ2-5; tentatively, D is TRBD2 (6 bases). V shed 2 bases and J shed 1 base, with 14 bases lying between them. This CDR3 region has 16 residues. Germline values: CDR1 MNHNY, CDR2 SVGAGI (reference sequence). CDR3 sequence: CASSYQIVGGQETQYF. As DNA, the CDR3 is TGTGCCAGCAGTTACCAGATAGTGGGGGGCCAAGAGACCCAGTACTTC.

The chain couples TRBV7-2 to TRBJ1-2, with a weak D call TRBD1 (5 bases). CDR3 size: 15 residues. The germline gives CDR1 SGHTA, CDR2 FQGNSA. Trimming took off 1 base at V and 0 bases at J, with 9 bases between the two ends. The CDR3 bases are TGTGCCAGCAGCTTAGGACAGAAAGCTAACTATGGCTACACCTTC. Protein product: CASSLGQKANYGYTF. The full variable domain, with the rest looked up from reference TRBV7-2 and TRBJ1-2, is GAGVSQSPSNKVTEKGKDVELRCDPISGHTALYWYRQSLGQGLEFLIYFQGNSAPDKSGLPSDRFSAERTGGSVSTLTIQRTQQEDSAVYLCASSLGQKANYGYTFGSGTRLTVV.